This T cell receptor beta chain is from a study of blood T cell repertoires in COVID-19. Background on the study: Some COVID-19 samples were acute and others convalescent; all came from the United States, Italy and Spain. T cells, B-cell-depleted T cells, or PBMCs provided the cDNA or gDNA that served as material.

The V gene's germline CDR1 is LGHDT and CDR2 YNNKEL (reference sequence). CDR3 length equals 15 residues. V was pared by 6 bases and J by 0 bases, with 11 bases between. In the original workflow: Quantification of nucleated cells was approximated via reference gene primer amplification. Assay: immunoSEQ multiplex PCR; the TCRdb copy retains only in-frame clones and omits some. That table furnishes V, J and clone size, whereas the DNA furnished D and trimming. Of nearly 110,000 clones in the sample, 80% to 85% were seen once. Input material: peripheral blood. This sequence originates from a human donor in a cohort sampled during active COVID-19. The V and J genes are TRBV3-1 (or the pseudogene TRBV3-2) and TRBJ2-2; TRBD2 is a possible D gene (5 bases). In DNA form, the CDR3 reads TGTGCCAGCAGACCACTAGGGTCGAACACCGGGGAGCTGTTTTTT. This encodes CASRPLGSNTGELFF.